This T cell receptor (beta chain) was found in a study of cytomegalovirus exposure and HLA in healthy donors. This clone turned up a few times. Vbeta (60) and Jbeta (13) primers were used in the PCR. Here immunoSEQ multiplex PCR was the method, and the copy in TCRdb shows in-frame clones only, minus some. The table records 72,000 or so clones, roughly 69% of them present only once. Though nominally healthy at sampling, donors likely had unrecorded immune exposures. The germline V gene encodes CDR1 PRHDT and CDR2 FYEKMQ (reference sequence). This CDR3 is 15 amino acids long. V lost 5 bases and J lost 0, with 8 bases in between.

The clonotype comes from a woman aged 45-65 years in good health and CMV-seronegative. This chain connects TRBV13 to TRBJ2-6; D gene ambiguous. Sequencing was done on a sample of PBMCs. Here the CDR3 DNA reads TGTGCCAGCAGCCCGAGAAGCTCTGGGGCCAACGTCCTGACTTTC. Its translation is CASSPRSSGANVLTF.